The next 13 T cell receptor beta chains were all read from a single sample in a study of cytomegalovirus exposure and HLA in healthy donors. Data came from immunoSEQ multiplex PCR; TCRdb stores just in-frame clones and leaves some out. This sample has approximately 240,000 clones, with just over 90% found just once. The specimen sequenced was PBMCs. These TCRs come from a woman under 30 in good health and CMV-seronegative.

This rearrangement joins TRBV5-1 to TRBJ1-2, with 8 bases matching TRBD1. Trimming cost V 1 base and J 3 bases; bases outside gene matches: 8. Germline assignment: CDR1 SGHRS and CDR2 YFSETQ. The CDR3 totals 16 residues. The CDR3 spells CASSLTPYRGDYGYTF. CDR3 nucleotide sequence: TGCGCCAGCAGCTTGACCCCCTACAGGGGGGACTATGGCTACACCTTC.

The chain recombines TRBV27 with TRBJ2-7; possible D gene TRBD2, 7 bases. The CDR3 totals 16 residues. Germline CDR1 is MNHEY and CDR2 is SMNVEV (reference sequence). V gave up 2 bases and J gave up 5 bases, with 19 bases separating them. DNA of the CDR3: TGTGCCAGCAGTTTAGGGGGGGCGTATATTCCGGACGAGCAGTACTTC. Its translation: CASSLGGAYIPDEQYF.

The V gene is TRBV27, the J gene TRBJ2-7; 8 bases align to TRBD2. The CDR3 spans 17 residues. V shed 7 bases and J 9 bases; nucleotides not matched to a gene: 23. The V gene's germline CDR1 is MNHEY and CDR2 SMNVEV (reference sequence). CDR3 DNA: TGTGCCAGCACCTCTCCGGTGGGGGGAGTAGCGGGAACAGTGCAGTACTTC. Translated: CASTSPVGGVAGTVQYF.

In its sample, this clone ranks as medium-sized. This chain connects TRBV6-4 to TRBJ2-3; weak D call: TRBD2 (6 bases). The V and J ends lost 2 bases and 3 bases respectively, with 6 bases between them. The CDR3 consists of 13 residues. CDR1 is MRHNA and CDR2 is SNTAGT in the germline V gene. CDR3 loop: CASSDRETDTQYF. In nucleotides, the CDR3 is TGTGCCAGCAGTGACCGGGAGACAGATACGCAGTATTTT.

The J gene is TRBJ1-4, the V gene TRBV6-5; no reliable D call. Looked up from germline, CDR1 is MNHEY and CDR2 is SVGAGI. CDR3 length: 12 amino acids. Trimming removed 8 bases from V and 8 bases from J, with 12 bases in between. The CDR3 DNA reads as TGTGCCAGCGGTCGGAGCGGCGAAAAACTGTTTTTT. It codes for CASGRSGEKLFF.

This chain joins TRBV25-1 and TRBJ2-6; possibly TRBD2 for D (5 bases). Germline V gene sequence: CDR1 MGHDK, CDR2 SYGVNS. V was clipped by 5 bases and J by 1 base, with 12 bases between them. This CDR3 comprises 16 residues. The CDR3 DNA is TGTGCCAGCAGTAAGAACGGGGATTCTGGGGCCAACGTCCTGACTTTC. Translating gives CASSKNGDSGANVLTF.

This clone was seen a few times. The rearrangement links TRBV9 to TRBJ2-7; perhaps TRBD1 as D (5 bases). Germline loops: CDR1 SGDLS, CDR2 YYNGEE. Trimming removed 0 bases at V and 2 bases at J, with 9 bases between. This CDR3 comprises 14 residues. This chain's CDR3 is CASSVEADTYEQYF. In nucleotides, the CDR3 is TGTGCCAGCAGCGTAGAGGCGGACACCTACGAGCAGTACTTC.

The chain has TRBV19 and TRBJ1-2; 8 bases align to TRBD1. After removal of 7 bases from V and 0 bases from J, the junction contained 1 base not matched to a gene. Germline CDR1 is LNHDA and CDR2 is SQIVND (reference sequence). CDR3 length equals 13 residues. Here the CDR3 DNA reads TGTGCCAGTACACAGGGGGCTAACTATGGCTACACCTTC. Translated, it gives CASTQGANYGYTF.

The CDR3 DNA sequence: TGTGCCAGCAGTTACTCTTCCGGCGGGGAGCTGTTTTTT. Amino acids: CASSYSSGGELFF. This sequence joins TRBV6-5 and TRBJ2-2, with no clear D. CDR1 MNHEY and CDR2 SVGAGI come from the germline V gene. This CDR3 region has 13 residues. V shed 0 bases and J shed 7 bases, with 6 bases lying between them.

The chain has TRBV5-1 and TRBJ2-3; the D gene is possibly TRBD2 (6 bases). Trimming took off 0 bases at V and 4 bases at J, with 12 bases between the two ends. CDR3 length: 15 residues. Germline loops: CDR1 SGHRS, CDR2 YFSETQ. The CDR3 here is CASSLVGLPSDTQYF. CDR3 bases: TGCGCCAGCAGCTTGGTGGGACTTCCTTCAGATACGCAGTATTTT.

This clone has just one count. This chain joins TRBV30 and TRBJ1-5; D not resolved. Trimming removed 2 bases at V and 3 bases at J, with 11 bases between. The germline CDR1 and CDR2 sequences are GTSNPN and SVGIG (reference sequence). The CDR3 covers 14 residues. The chain's CDR3 is CAWSRGHLNQPQHF. The DNA of the CDR3 is TGTGCCTGGAGTAGAGGCCACCTCAATCAGCCCCAGCATTTT. Complete variable domain (other parts from reference TRBV30 and TRBJ1-5): SQTIHQWPATLVQPVGSPLSLECTVEGTSNPNLYWYRQAAGRGLQLLFYSVGIGQISSEVPQNLSASRPQDRQFILSSKKLLLSDSGFYLCAWSRGHLNQPQHFGDGTRLSIL.

The gene calls are TRBV27 and TRBJ2-2, with TRBD2 identical over 9 bases. The CDR3 is made up of 19 amino acids. CDR1 and CDR2 from the germline V gene are MNHEY and SMNVEV (reference sequence). J lost 7 bases, V lost 6 bases, and 21 bases had no gene match. CDR3 sequence (DNA): TGTGCCAGCAGGAGTACCTTAGGGCCGGGACTAGCCTACGTCGGGGAGCTGTTTTTT. This codes for CASRSTLGPGLAYVGELFF.

The rearrangement links TRBV19 to TRBJ1-5, with TRBD1 identical over 9 bases. V lost 0 bases to trimming and J lost 1 base; unmatched junction nucleotides: 4. Germline V gene data show CDR1 as LNHDA and CDR2 as SQIVND (reference sequence). The CDR3 is 17 residues long. Here the CDR3 reads CASSIELGQGSNQPQHF. The CDR3 DNA follows: TGTGCCAGTAGTATAGAGTTAGGACAGGGGAGCAATCAGCCCCAGCATTTT. Using reference TRBV19 and TRBJ1-5 for the parts outside the CDR3, the full variable domain is DGGITQSPKYLFRKEGQNVTLSCEQNLNHDAMYWYRQDPGQGLRLIYYSQIVNDFQKGDIAEGYSVSREKKESFPLTVTSAQKNPTAFYLCASSIELGQGSNQPQHFGDGTRLSIL.